Presented here are 3 T cell receptor beta chains from one specimen sequenced in a study of identifying expanded T cells in peripheral blood. TCRdb keeps only in-frame clones here, not all; method: immunoSEQ multiplex PCR. The table shows 75,000 to 95,000 clones, with 70% to 90% occurring only once. The sequencing input was blood. Every receptor here comes from a person aged 18 to 70 in good health.

V usage is TRBV6-6 and J usage is TRBJ2-7; D tentatively reads TRBD1 or TRBD2 (5 bases each). The CDR3 runs to 14 residues. With 5 bases removed from V and 4 bases from J, the gap between germline ends came to 15 bases. The germline V gene has CDR1 MNHNY and CDR2 SVGAGI (reference sequence). The CDR3 is CASSPPGRDYEQYF. The CDR3 DNA follows: TGTGCCAGCAGTCCTCCGGGACGGGATTACGAGCAGTACTTC.

The rearrangement joins TRBV19 to TRBJ1-1; D remains ambiguous. CDR1 is LNHDA and CDR2 is SQIVND in the germline V gene (reference sequence). Deletions cut 7 bases from V and 4 bases from J, with 13 bases between. CDR3 length equals 13 residues. CDR3: CASTPNGRTEAFF. The CDR3 coding sequence is TGTGCCAGTACCCCCAACGGTCGCACTGAAGCTTTCTTT.

This clone was seen a single time. This chain connects TRBV5-4 to TRBJ2-5; 13 bases are shared with TRBD2. There are 16 residues in the CDR3. The trim removed 2 bases at V and 1 base at J, leaving 2 bases unmatched. Germline-derived CDR1 and CDR2 are SGHNT and YYREEE (reference sequence). The chain's CDR3 is CASSLGLAGAQETQYF. The CDR3 DNA reads TGTGCCAGCAGCTTAGGACTAGCGGGGGCCCAAGAGACCCAGTACTTC. Together with reference TRBV5-4 and TRBJ2-5, the CDR3 gives the full variable domain: ETGVTQSPTHLIKTRGQQVTLRCSSQSGHNTVSWYQQALGQGPQFIFQYYREEENGRGNFPPRFSGLQFPNYSSELNVNALELDDSALYLCASSLGLAGAQETQYFGPGTRLLVL.